This T cell receptor (beta chain) was sequenced during a study of blood T cell repertoires in COVID-19. Overall study context: Acute and convalescent COVID-19 samples came from the United States, Italy and Spain.

The V gene lost 4 bases and the J gene lost 5 bases, with 18 bases spanning the gap. The CDR3 totals 16 residues. CDR1 and CDR2 (germline): SGHNT, YENEEA. The assay was immunoSEQ multiplex PCR, and TCRdb's table has in-frame clones only and misses some. Among about 80,000 clones, about four fifths were seen once, and the ten largest hold about 11%. The sequence derives from a woman between 40 and 50 years old with active or convalescent COVID-19. The J gene is TRBJ2-1, the V gene TRBV11-3; tentative D call: TRBD2 (6 bases). Sequencing input: peripheral blood. The CDR3 DNA reads as TGTGCCAGCAGCTCCCCGGAGGGGCGGACCAACAATGAGCAGTTCTTC. As protein: CASSSPEGRTNNEQFF.